This T cell receptor (beta chain) appears in the sequencing data of a study of control samples from healthy donors and cancer patients (dated by TCRdb to 2018 to 2020). The CDR3 sequence holds 13 residues, the cysteine and phenylalanine included. The sequence is cut down to CDR3 DNA, 39 bases in frame from base 1. According to the germline V gene, CDR1 reads SGHVS and CDR2 reads FQNEAQ. V and J are truncated by 5 bases and 6 bases respectively, leaving an intervening sequence of 14 bases. The method behind the library was the immunoSEQ multiplex PCR assay. TCRdb took over this immuneACCESS table, retaining in-frame rearrangements with V and J assigned. Such tables are incomplete; in checked studies, under half of the missing clones stem from an unresolved V gene, and the remainder is unexplained. The sample has 150,000 to 200,000 clones on record, 85% to 90% of them singletons. The ten most abundant clones make up 9.5% to 15% of the sample.

About this clone itself: It has no known antigen specificity. Within one base of it there is no much larger clone, and no base qualities were kept.

The sequence derives from a man under 40 in good health. Here the chain combines TRBV7-8 and TRBJ2-7, with a weak D call of TRBD2 (6 bases match). The specimen was blood. The DNA reads as follows: TGTGCCAGCAGCCTAAAGCGGGTCGGCGAGCAGTACTTC. It translates as CASSLKRVGEQYF. Reference TRBV7-8 and TRBJ2-7 genes cover what lies past the CDR3, so the full variable domain is GAGVSQSPRYKVAKRGQDVALRCDPISGHVSLFWYQQALGQGPEFLTYFQNEAQLDKSGLPSDRFFAERPEGSVSTLKIQRTQQEDSAVYLCASSLKRVGEQYFGPGTRLTVT.